This T cell receptor beta chain derives from a study of blood T cell repertoires in COVID-19. Across the whole study: In each case, the material was cDNA or gDNA derived from T cells, B-cell-depleted T cells, or PBMCs.

This clone was seen ten or more times. Authors' processing steps: Estimation of nucleated cell counts was performed using reference gene primer amplification. Some clones are missing from TCRdb's copy, which holds only in-frame ones; the method was immunoSEQ multiplex PCR. V and J calls and clone size are given by that table; D and trimming were obtained from the DNA. The profile shows about 140,000 clones, 77% of them singletons. The trim removed 6 bases at V and 8 bases at J, leaving 7 bases unmatched. Germline V CDR1 and CDR2: LNHDA, SQIVND (reference sequence). The CDR3 is 14 amino acids. The origin of this receptor is a woman aged 50 to 60 with active or convalescent COVID-19. The sequenced sample consisted of peripheral blood. The chain combines TRBV19 with TRBJ1-6; TRBD1 matches at 7 bases. The CDR3 coding sequence is TGTGCCAGTAGCGACAGGGTAGGTGATTCACCCCTCCACTTT. Translated, it gives CASSDRVGDSPLHF. The variable domain in full, with the rest retrieved from reference TRBV19 and TRBJ1-6, is DGGITQSPKYLFRKEGQNVTLSCEQNLNHDAMYWYRQDPGQGLRLIYYSQIVNDFQKGDIAEGYSVSREKKESFPLTVTSAQKNPTAFYLCASSDRVGDSPLHFGNGTRLTVT.